This T cell receptor beta chain was retrieved from a study of cytomegalovirus exposure and HLA in healthy donors. Findings and caveats of the study: Common viral pathogens seemed, in a later analysis, to connect with several of the most significant clusters. Both high specificity and high sensitivity reportedly marked the classifier's diagnosis of cytomegalovirus status.

Primers: 60 Vbeta forward and 13 Jbeta reverse. Sequencing was performed with immunoSEQ multiplex PCR; in TCRdb, only in-frame clones are kept and a portion is missing. The sample records 90,000 to 120,000 clones, 79% being singletons. Of note for this clone: The antigen is undetermined.

The V gene lost 1 base and the J gene lost 0 bases, with 10 bases spanning the gap. From germline, CDR1 is KGHSH and CDR2 LQKENI. CDR3 length equals 17 residues. Sequencing was done on a sample of PBMCs. The origin of this receptor is a woman aged 35 to 49 in good health and CMV-seronegative. This chain joins TRBV18 and TRBJ1-6, with a possible D match to TRBD1 (6 bases). The CDR3 coding sequence is TGTGCCAGCTCACCACGACAGGCGAGCTCCTATAATTCACCCCTCCACTTT. It translates to CASSPRQASSYNSPLHF.